A single sample is the source of the 5 T cell receptor beta chains below, sequenced in a study of blood T cells in healthy people across ages. A second roughly 6 to 11 cycle PCR used barcoded and J-beta primers. One entry per CDR3 protein, called by TCRdb with MiXCR from the 5' RACE reads. The sample records around 800,000 distinct CDR3 sequences, roughly 60% being singletons. Material for sequencing was blood. The receptors derive from a man aged 25 to 40 in good health.

The chain joins TRBV3-1 to TRBJ2-3; D assignment may be TRBD1 or TRBD2 (6 bases each). The CDR3 loop spans 14 amino acids. Germline assignment: CDR1 LGHDT and CDR2 YNNKEL (reference sequence). V was shortened by 3 bases and J by 5 bases, with 12 bases between the two germline ends. This chain's CDR3 is CASSHRGQGDTQYF. The CDR3 DNA reads TGTGCCAGCAGCCACCGGGGGCAGGGAGATACGCAGTATTTT.

This clonotype was counted between two and nine times. This chain links TRBV25-1 with TRBJ2-4; weak D call: TRBD2 (6 bases). The tail of the sequence fits TRBJ2-5 better, so the J call may be wrong. The CDR3 extends over 14 amino acids. Germline CDR1 MGHDK, CDR2 SYGVNS. This CDR3 is CASSGAGSARTQYF. The CDR3 DNA reads TGTGCCAGCAGTGGTGCGGGATCAGCGCGGACCCAGTACTTC.

The J gene is TRBJ2-3, the V gene TRBV7-3; 10 nucleotides align to TRBD2. This CDR3 is built from 16 residues. The junction had 7 bases not matched to a gene; V was cut back by 5 bases and J by 2 bases. Germline V gene sequence: CDR1 SGHTA, CDR2 FQGTGA. This CDR3 reads CASSPSLAGVTDTQYF. CDR3 DNA: TGTGCCAGCAGCCCCAGCCTAGCGGGGGTCACAGATACGCAGTATTTT.

The rearrangement uses TRBV29-1 and TRBJ2-1; D is unclear. Germline V gene sequence: CDR1 SQVTM, CDR2 ANQGSEA. The V and J ends lost 5 bases and 6 bases respectively, with 14 bases between them. The CDR3 loop spans 13 amino acids. CDR3 nucleotide sequence: TGCAGCGTTCCCCCCGTTCCCAGCAATGAGCAGTTCTTC. It translates to CSVPPVPSNEQFF.

The chain has TRBV3-1 and TRBJ1-4; D is perhaps TRBD1 (6 bases). V lost 0 bases and J 8 bases, leaving 13 bases between the germline ends. CDR3 length equals 15 residues. The germline gives CDR1 LGHDT, CDR2 YNNKEL (reference sequence). The DNA of the CDR3 is TGTGCCAGCAGCCAAGAGGGACGCAGGGGAGAAAAACTGTTTTTT. Its translation is CASSQEGRRGEKLFF.